This TCR beta chain was profiled in a study of OX40 agonist ivuxolimab in advanced cancers. A note on the overall study: Ivuxolimab was a fully human IgG2 agonistic monoclonal antibody targeting the costimulatory receptor OX40 (CD134). Intravenous ivuxolimab was administered to patients every 2 weeks at six dose levels: 0.01, 0.1, 0.3, 1.5, 3 and 10 mg/kg. Among the roughly 52 dose-escalation patients, some 20 had hepatocellular carcinoma, about 15 melanoma, 9 renal cell carcinoma and 9 head and neck cancer. In the dose-escalation cohort, about four fifths of patients were male, and the mean age was roughly 60 years with a range of 23 to 79. Patients were allowed to have had prior anti-PD-1, anti-PD-L1 or anti-CTLA-4 therapy, and approximately 39% of the dose-escalation patients had been treated with checkpoint inhibitors. Three dose-escalation patients achieved partial responses, one with hepatocellular carcinoma and two with cutaneous melanoma. The point of sequencing TCRbeta in the periphery was to test whether ivuxolimab changed TCR sequence diversity and drove clonal T-cell expansion. The paper describes the monotherapy dose-escalation part (N of about 47 patients) of the phase I trial of ivuxolimab. Overall study results and their limits: Low levels of normalized T-cell clonal expansion were also shown by some nonresponding patients. In the 0.1-3.0 mg/kg groups, partial responders were among the patients with the lowest normalized peripheral clonal expansion, particularly in CD8+ T cells. After ivuxolimab, CD8+ T cells had more expanded clones than CD4+ T cells on average. At doses of 0.1 to 3.0 mg/kg, clonal expansion of both CD4+ and CD8+ T cells in blood was seen between baseline and week 6. The antigen specificity of the clonally expanded peripheral T cells was not determined.

Trimming costs V 2 bases and J 4 bases, and their ends lie 15 bases apart. Taken from the germline V gene (reference sequence), the CDR1 and CDR2 loops are GTSNPN and SVGIG. Its CDR3 holds 14 amino acids, cysteine through phenylalanine. Only CDR3 DNA remains: 42 bases, in frame from the first base. Genomic DNA was isolated from the sorted cells so that the TCRbeta CDR3 region could be sequenced. TCRbeta CDR3 regions were sequenced using the immunoSEQ Assay. The clones in this table, taken by TCRdb from immuneACCESS, are in-frame only. Not every clone is retained; where verified, under half of the shortfall comes from an unresolved V gene, and the cause of the rest is unknown. This sample gives more than 85,000 clones in total; approximately 83% of them show up just once. The top ten clonotypes cover roughly 1.5% of the sample. The trial excluded patients who had a history of autoimmune disease or who were on systemic immunosuppression. Peripheral blood for TCR sequencing was drawn from every dose cohort at baseline, at cycle 4 day 1 and at cycle 7 day 1. The samples were drawn from a first-in-human, open-label, multicenter phase I dose-escalation trial of ivuxolimab. The trial enrolled adults with locally advanced or metastatic head and neck squamous cell, hepatocellular, melanoma or renal cell carcinoma. Before TCR sequencing, CD4+ T cells and CD8+ T cells were sorted from peripheral blood as separate populations.

Details on this clone: It has no known antigen specificity. Base quality data are lacking; no much larger clone is found one base away.

Here the chain combines TRBV30 and TRBJ2-7; the D segment is perhaps TRBD1 or TRBD2, each sharing 6 matched bases. The TCR originated in an adult with an advanced solid tumor such as melanoma, head and neck, liver or kidney cancer. The material sequenced was CD4+ or CD8+ T cells sorted from blood, taken in a trial of the OX40 agonist ivuxolimab. CDR3 protein: CAWSPHGGSYEQYF. In nucleotides, the sequence is TGTGCCTGGAGTCCTCACGGGGGCAGTTACGAGCAGTACTTC.